A selection of T cell receptor beta chains follows, all from one sample in a study of cytomegalovirus exposure and HLA in healthy donors. Here immunoSEQ multiplex PCR was the method, and the copy in TCRdb shows in-frame clones only, minus some. The sample comprises about 160,000 clones, about 82% of which are singletons, and 0.6% to 0.95% rests with the top ten. Sequenced: PBMCs. The receptors were sampled from a female donor in good health and CMV-seronegative. The CDR3 runs from the conserved cysteine through the conserved F or W. A D gene is named only where the DNA matches it firmly. Part of the rows lack a size; the others show once, few, many or a class for expanded clones.

v_gene	j_gene	d_gene	abundance	CDR3aa	CDR3nt
TRBV12-5	TRBJ1-2	.	once	CASGLDRLNYTF	TGTGCTAGTGGTTTAGACAGACTTAACTACACCTTC
TRBV30	TRBJ1-2	.	few	CAWTWQGLNGYTF	TGTGCCTGGACGTGGCAGGGTTTAAATGGCTACACCTTC
TRBV11-3	TRBJ2-7	TRBD1	once	CASSNGQGAYEQYF	TGTGCCAGCAGCAACGGACAGGGGGCTTACGAGCAGTACTTC
TRBV7-9	TRBJ2-5	.	.	CASRLTSPQGETQYF	TGTGCCAGCAGACTCACTTCCCCCCAGGGGGAGACCCAGTACTTC
TRBV5-6	TRBJ2-3	TRBD1	.	CASSPGQARDTQYF	TGTGCCAGCAGCCCCGGACAGGCAAGAGATACGCAGTATTTT
TRBV6-1	TRBJ2-7	.	.	CASSDIRAEQYF	TGTGCCAGCAGTGATATCAGGGCCGAGCAGTACTTC
TRBV30	TRBJ1-2	.	few	CAWSAKSGFYYGYTF	TGTGCCTGGAGTGCAAAAAGCGGCTTCTACTATGGCTACACCTTC
TRBV4-1	TRBJ2-7	TRBD2	.	CASSPSLESGRHEQYF	TGCGCCAGCAGCCCTTCCCTCGAGAGCGGGAGGCACGAGCAGTACTTC
TRBV2	TRBJ1-4	.	.	CASSDPDREKLFF	TGTGCCAGCAGTGATCCCGACAGAGAAAAACTGTTTTTT
TRBV19	TRBJ1-5	.	.	CASSIGGRGNQPQHF	TGTGCCAGTAGTATAGGGGGCAGGGGCAATCAGCCCCAGCATTTT
TRBV5-5	TRBJ1-2	.	once	CASSFPQVVGYGYTF	TGTGCCAGCAGCTTTCCTCAGGTGGTGGGCTATGGCTACACCTTC
TRBV27	TRBJ1-2	.	.	CASSYLGRGSPLGGYTF	TGTGCCAGCAGTTACCTGGGAAGGGGGTCCCCTTTGGGAGGCTACACCTTC
TRBV2	TRBJ1-5	TRBD1	.	CASSRGQGHQPQHF	TGTGCCAGCAGTCGAGGACAGGGTCATCAGCCCCAGCATTTT
TRBV5-1	TRBJ1-1	.	.	CASSLVPEGAEAFF	TGCGCCAGCAGCTTGGTACCCGAGGGGGCTGAAGCTTTCTTT
TRBV18	TRBJ1-6	.	.	CASSPSSRPLHF	TGTGCCAGCTCACCCTCTTCCAGGCCCCTCCACTTT
TRBV6-5	TRBJ1-6	.	.	CASTQGGFGSPLHF	TGTGCCAGCACCCAAGGCGGGTTTGGTTCACCCCTCCACTTT
TRBV12-5	TRBJ2-3	TRBD1	.	CASGFAGGSLDTQYF	TGTGCTAGTGGTTTCGCAGGGGGCTCCTTGGATACGCAGTATTTT
TRBV29-1	TRBJ2-4	.	.	CSGTDLAKNSQYF	TGCAGCGGAACGGACCTAGCCAAAAACAGTCAGTACTTC
TRBV21-1	TRBJ2-7	.	.	CASSKRRGSSYEQYF	TGTGCCAGCAGCAAAAGGCGGGGAAGCTCCTACGAGCAGTACTTC
TRBV25-1	TRBJ2-5	TRBD2	.	CASSNPWGGRQETQYF	TGTGCCAGCTCAAATCCATGGGGGGGACGTCAAGAGACCCAGTACTTC
TRBV2	TRBJ1-6	.	.	CASSELGTDSPLHF	TGTGCCAGCAGTGAACTGGGGACTGACTCACCCCTCCACTTT
TRBV28	TRBJ1-1	TRBD1	.	CASTIISTGGLAFF	TGTGCCAGCACCATAATTTCGACAGGGGGCTTGGCTTTCTTT
TRBV4-2	TRBJ2-7	.	once	CASSQDPRRRSPSEQYF	TGTGCCAGCAGCCAAGATCCAAGGAGGCGTAGCCCCTCCGAGCAGTACTTC
TRBV7-3	TRBJ1-2	TRBD1	.	CASSLGQGGGYTF	TGTGCCAGCAGCTTGGGACAGGGAGGCGGCTACACCTTC
TRBV30	TRBJ1-1	.	.	CAWRDPPAFF	TGTGCCTGGCGGGATCCTCCAGCTTTCTTT
TRBV12-5	TRBJ1-1	.	.	CASGQSGAGEAFF	TGTGCTAGTGGACAATCAGGGGCGGGTGAAGCTTTCTTT
TRBV7-7	TRBJ2-2	.	few	CASSPGRGVGTGELFF	TGTGCCAGCAGCCCCGGTCGGGGAGTCGGCACCGGGGAGCTGTTTTTT
TRBV29-1	TRBJ2-3	.	few	CSVDGGRDTQYF	TGCAGCGTTGATGGGGGGAGAGATACGCAGTATTTT
TRBV29-1	TRBJ2-7	TRBD1	.	CSILTGTDEQYF	TGCAGCATATTGACAGGGACCGACGAGCAGTACTTC
TRBV2	TRBJ2-2	.	.	CASSEGGTNTGELFF	TGTGCCAGCAGTGAGGGCGGGACCAACACCGGGGAGCTGTTTTTT
TRBV11-2	TRBJ2-3	.	.	CASSWTSSTDTQYF	TGTGCCAGCAGCTGGACTTCTAGCACAGATACGCAGTATTTT
TRBV5-6	TRBJ1-2	.	.	CASSLAGFGYTF	TGTGCCAGCAGCTTGGCCGGGTTTGGCTACACCTTC
TRBV27	TRBJ2-1	TRBD2	few	CASSSAGTSGSNEQFF	TGTGCCAGCAGTTCAGCCGGGACTAGCGGGAGTAATGAGCAGTTCTTC
TRBV9	TRBJ1-1	.	.	CASSVDLLQVEAFF	TGTGCCAGCAGCGTAGACCTCCTCCAGGTTGAAGCTTTCTTT
TRBV4-3	TRBJ1-1	.	.	CASSLPLGHEAFF	TGCGCCAGCAGCCTCCCCCTGGGGCATGAAGCTTTCTTT
TRBV5-4	TRBJ2-3	.	.	CASSLSTDTQYF	TGTGCCAGCAGCCTAAGCACAGATACGCAGTATTTT
TRBV7-3	TRBJ2-1	TRBD1	.	CASSQSPGTGNNEQFF	TGTGCCAGCAGCCAAAGTCCCGGGACAGGGAACAATGAGCAGTTCTTC
TRBV13	TRBJ2-2	TRBD2	.	CASSPEGGIAGETGELFF	TGTGCCAGCAGCCCCGAGGGCGGGATAGCGGGAGAAACCGGGGAGCTGTTTTTT
TRBV19	TRBJ1-5	.	.	CASSKDPSAQHF	TGTGCCAGTAGTAAAGACCCTTCAGCCCAGCATTTT
TRBV30	TRBJ2-4	TRBD1	.	CAWSGRDRGPQYF	TGTGCCTGGAGTGGTCGGGACAGGGGCCCACAGTACTTC
TRBV28	TRBJ2-7	TRBD2	.	CASRAGLADHYEQYF	TGTGCCAGCAGGGCAGGGCTAGCGGACCACTACGAGCAGTACTTC
TRBV30	TRBJ1-2	.	.	CAGEEGARGYTF	TGTGCCGGCGAGGAAGGGGCGAGGGGCTACACCTTC
TRBV29-1	TRBJ2-5	.	.	CSVDPAGIQETQYF	TGCAGCGTTGACCCAGCGGGTATACAAGAGACCCAGTACTTC
TRBV11-2	TRBJ2-5	.	.	CASSSPRGETQYF	TGTGCCAGCAGCTCTCCCCGCGGTGAGACCCAGTACTTC
TRBV4-1	TRBJ2-3	.	.	CASSQEGGTDTQYF	TGCGCCAGCAGCCAGGAGGGGGGGACAGATACGCAGTATTTT
TRBV5-1	TRBJ2-5	.	.	CASSPSRTQETQYF	TGCGCCAGCAGCCCCAGCAGGACTCAAGAGACCCAGTACTTC
TRBV5-1	TRBJ1-3	.	.	CASSLASAGNTIYF	TGCGCCAGCAGCTTGGCCTCAGCTGGAAACACCATATATTTT
TRBV6-1	TRBJ2-3	TRBD2	once	CASSDIGGAVDTQYF	TGTGCCAGCAGTGATATCGGGGGGGCAGTGGATACGCAGTATTTT
TRBV19	TRBJ1-1	.	few	CASSIMSGVAEAFF	TGTGCCAGTAGTATCATGAGCGGGGTCGCTGAAGCTTTCTTT
TRBV5-1	TRBJ2-5	TRBD2	.	CASSSSSSGGAETQYF	TGCGCCAGCAGCTCGTCTTCGAGCGGGGGGGCCGAGACCCAGTACTTC
TRBV6-5	TRBJ2-1	TRBD2	.	CASRSSGSYNEQFF	TGTGCCAGCAGGTCTAGCGGGAGTTACAATGAGCAGTTCTTC
TRBV10-3	TRBJ2-7	TRBD1	.	CAISEGQVEQYF	TGTGCCATCAGTGAGGGACAGGTCGAGCAGTACTTC
TRBV7-8	TRBJ2-5	.	.	CASSPTQETQYF	TGTGCCAGCAGCCCCACACAAGAGACCCAGTACTTC
TRBV27	TRBJ1-5	TRBD1	.	CASSLRYRGGNQPQHF	TGTGCCAGCAGTTTACGGTACAGGGGTGGTAATCAGCCCCAGCATTTT
TRBV5-1	TRBJ2-3	.	.	CASSSGGTSTDTQYF	TGCGCCAGCAGCTCCGGGGGAACTAGCACAGATACGCAGTATTTT